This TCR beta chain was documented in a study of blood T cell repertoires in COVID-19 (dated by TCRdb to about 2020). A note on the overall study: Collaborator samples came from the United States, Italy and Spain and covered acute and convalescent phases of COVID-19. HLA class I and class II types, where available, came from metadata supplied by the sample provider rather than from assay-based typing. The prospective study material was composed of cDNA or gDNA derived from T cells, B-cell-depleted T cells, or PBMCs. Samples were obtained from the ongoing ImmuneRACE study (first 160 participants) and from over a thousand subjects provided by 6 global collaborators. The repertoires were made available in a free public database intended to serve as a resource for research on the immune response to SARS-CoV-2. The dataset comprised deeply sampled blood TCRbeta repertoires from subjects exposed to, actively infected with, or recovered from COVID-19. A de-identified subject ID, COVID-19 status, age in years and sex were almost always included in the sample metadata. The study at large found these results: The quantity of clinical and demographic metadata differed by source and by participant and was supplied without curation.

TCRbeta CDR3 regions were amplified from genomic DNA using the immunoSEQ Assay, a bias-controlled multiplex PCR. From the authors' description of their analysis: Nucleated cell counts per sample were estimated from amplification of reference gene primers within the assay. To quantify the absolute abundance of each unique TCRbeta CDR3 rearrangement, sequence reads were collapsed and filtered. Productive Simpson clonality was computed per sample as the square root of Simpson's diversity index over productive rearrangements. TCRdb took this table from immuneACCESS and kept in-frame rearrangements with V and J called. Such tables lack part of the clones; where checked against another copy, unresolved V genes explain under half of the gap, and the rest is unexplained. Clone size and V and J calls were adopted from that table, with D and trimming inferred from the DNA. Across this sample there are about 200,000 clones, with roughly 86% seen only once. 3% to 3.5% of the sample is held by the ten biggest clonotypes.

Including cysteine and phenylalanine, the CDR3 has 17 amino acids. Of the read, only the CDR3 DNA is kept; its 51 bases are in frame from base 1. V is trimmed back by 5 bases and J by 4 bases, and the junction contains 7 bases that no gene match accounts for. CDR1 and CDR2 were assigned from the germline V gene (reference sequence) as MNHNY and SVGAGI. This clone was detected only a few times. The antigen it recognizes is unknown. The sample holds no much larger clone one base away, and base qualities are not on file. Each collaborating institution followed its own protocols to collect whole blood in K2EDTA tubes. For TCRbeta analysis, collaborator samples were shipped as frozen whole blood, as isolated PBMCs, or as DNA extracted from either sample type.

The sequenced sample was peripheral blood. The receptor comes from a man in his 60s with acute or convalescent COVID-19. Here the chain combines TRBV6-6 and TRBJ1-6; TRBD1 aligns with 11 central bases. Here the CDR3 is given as CASSRPGQGGYNSPLHF. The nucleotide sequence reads TGTGCCAGCAGTCGTCCGGGACAGGGGGGTTATAATTCACCCCTCCACTTT.